The 30 T cell receptor beta chains given below trace back to one sample, sequenced in a study of blood T cell repertoires in COVID-19. Profiling relied on immunoSEQ multiplex PCR, and the TCRdb table lists in-frame clones only, not all of them. The sample yields more than 250,000 clones, more than 75% seen once. Sample: PBMCs or T cells enriched from blood (not recorded which). The receptors here all came from a woman in her twenties or thirties who had recovered from COVID-19.

The CDR3 DNA sequence: TGTGCCAGCAGTTGGGGAGGACAACTTCTTAACTATGGCTACACCTTC. Protein sequence: CASSWGGQLLNYGYTF. V gene TRBV28 combines with J gene TRBJ1-2; a weak D match, TRBD1 (5 bases). Trimming took off 4 bases at V and 1 base at J, with 16 bases between the two ends. CDR1 and CDR2 (germline): MDHEN, SYDVKM. The CDR3 has 16 amino acids.

The chain joins TRBV5-6 to TRBJ2-6; 12 bases fit TRBD1. CDR3 length: 19 residues. Germline V gene sequence: CDR1 SGHDT, CDR2 YYEEEE. After removal of 0 bases from V and 0 bases from J, the junction contained 4 bases not matched to a gene. DNA of the CDR3: TGTGCCAGCAGCTTGGCCGGGACAGGGGGCTTCTCTGGGGCCAACGTCCTGACTTTC. Its translation: CASSLAGTGGFSGANVLTF.

The V gene is TRBV5-4, the J gene TRBJ1-1, with TRBD1 as a possible D gene (6 bases). In germline, CDR1 is SGHNT, CDR2 YYREEE (reference sequence). The length of the CDR3 is 14 residues. Trimming took off 4 bases at V and 11 bases at J, with 21 bases between the two ends. The CDR3 is CASSLGQRGARAFF. CDR3 DNA sequence: TGTGCCAGCAGCCTCGGACAGCGGGGGGCGCGGGCTTTCTTT.

The CDR3, as DNA: TGTGCCAGCAGTGAGAGTCGCTCTGGAAACACCATATATTTT. Translating it yields CASSESRSGNTIYF. The chain couples TRBV2 to TRBJ1-3; D gene unclear. V lost 3 bases to trimming and J lost 0 bases, with 6 bases between them. The germline V gene has CDR1 SNHLY and CDR2 FYNNEI. The CDR3 has 14 residues.

The chain couples TRBV2 to TRBJ1-2; the D gene is possibly TRBD1 (6 bases). The CDR3 contains 12 residues. Deletions cut 7 bases from V and 2 bases from J, with 8 bases between. Germline CDR1 is SNHLY and CDR2 is FYNNEI. CDR3 bases: TGTGCCAGCACGGGGGGCAACTATGGCTACACCTTC. Amino acids: CASTGGNYGYTF. Together with reference TRBV2 and TRBJ1-2, the CDR3 gives the full variable domain: EPEVTQTPSHQVTQMGQEVILRCVPISNHLYFYWYRQILGQKVEFLVSFYNNEISEKSEIFDDQFSVERPDGSNFTLKIRSTKLEDSAMYFCASTGGNYGYTFGSGTRLTVV.

This chain links TRBV5-1 with TRBJ1-1; 7 bases map to TRBD1. This CDR3 is built from 14 residues. J lost 1 base, V lost 3 bases, and 3 bases had no gene match. CDR1 and CDR2 (germline): SGHRS, YFSETQ. CDR3 loop: CASSSQGPNTEAFF. CDR3 sequence (DNA): TGCGCCAGCAGCTCACAGGGGCCGAACACTGAAGCTTTCTTT. Based on the CDR3 plus reference TRBV5-1 and TRBJ1-1, the full variable domain is KAGVTQTPRYLIKTRGQQVTLSCSPISGHRSVSWYQQTPGQGLQFLFEYFSETQRNKGNFPGRFSGRQFSNSRSEMNVSTLELGDSALYLCASSSQGPNTEAFFGQGTRLTVV.

V usage is TRBV10-1 and J usage is TRBJ2-1; D may be TRBD2 (6 bases). This CDR3 spans 11 amino acids. Between the trimmed V and J ends, which lost 3 bases and 14 bases, there was a span of 11 bases. CDR1 is WNHNN, CDR2 SYGVQD, per germline (reference sequence). The CDR3 DNA reads TGCGCCAGCAGTGACTCGGGAGTCAAGTTCTTC. Its protein is CASSDSGVKFF.

The chain has TRBV9 and TRBJ1-2, with 7 bases fitting TRBD1. CDR3 length: 15 amino acids. V was pared by 1 base and J by 4 bases, with 7 bases of the junction left unmatched. CDR1 is SGDLS and CDR2 is YYNGEE in the germline V gene. In nucleotides, the CDR3 is TGTGCCAGCAGCGTACTAGACAGGGCTGGCTATGGCTACACCTTC. Translated, it gives CASSVLDRAGYGYTF. The complete variable domain, with remaining parts taken from reference TRBV9 and TRBJ1-2, reads DSGVTQTPKHLITATGQRVTLRCSPRSGDLSVYWYQQSLDQGLQFLIQYYNGEERAKGNILERFSAQQFPDLHSELNLSSLELGDSALYFCASSVLDRAGYGYTFGSGTRLTVV.

V usage is TRBV28 and J usage is TRBJ2-1; tentatively, D is TRBD1 (6 bases). Germline V gene lookup returns CDR1 MDHEN and CDR2 SYDVKM. V lost 5 bases, J lost 8 bases, and 16 bases lay in between. CDR3 size: 14 residues. The CDR3 nucleotides read TGTGCCAGCAGTCGGACCGACAGGCTCCATGAGCAGTTCTTC. Its translation is CASSRTDRLHEQFF.

This clone was recorded a few times. The rearrangement uses TRBV30 and TRBJ2-5; maybe TRBD1 (6 bases). The V end was cut by 2 bases, the J end by 4 bases, with 11 bases between. The CDR3 consists of 13 residues. Germline assignment: CDR1 GTSNPN and CDR2 SVGIG (reference sequence). The CDR3 bases are TGTGCCTGGAGTTTCAGGGGCGCAGAGACCCAGTACTTC. It is translated as CAWSFRGAETQYF.

The gene calls are TRBV27 and TRBJ1-3, with D possibly being TRBD1 (6 bases). Germline loops: CDR1 MNHEY, CDR2 SMNVEV (reference sequence). Deletions cut 4 bases from V and 6 bases from J, with 19 bases between. CDR3 length: 16 amino acids. CDR3 in DNA: TGTGCCAGCAGTTCCAACCCAGGGGCCCGAGTAAACACCATATATTTT. It translates to CASSSNPGARVNTIYF.

The chain links TRBV30 to TRBJ1-5; TRBD1 agrees at 10 bases. Looked up from germline, CDR1 is GTSNPN and CDR2 is SVGIG (reference sequence). The CDR3 runs to 14 residues. V dropped 2 bases and J dropped 5; count of bases not matched to a gene: 3. CDR3 nucleotide sequence: TGTGCCTGGAGTCCTGGGACAGGGGATCAGCCCCAGCATTTT. Translated: CAWSPGTGDQPQHF. Based on the CDR3 plus reference TRBV30 and TRBJ1-5, the full variable domain is SQTIHQWPATLVQPVGSPLSLECTVEGTSNPNLYWYRQAAGRGLQLLFYSVGIGQISSEVPQNLSASRPQDRQFILSSKKLLLSDSGFYLCAWSPGTGDQPQHFGDGTRLSIL.

The V and J genes are TRBV6-5 and TRBJ1-2; D perhaps matches TRBD1 (5 bases). The CDR3 loop spans 14 amino acids. Germline CDR1 MNHEY, CDR2 SVGAGI. Trimming pared 10 bases from V and 3 bases from J, leaving 18 bases between. CDR3: CATRSGMMDYGYTF. CDR3 in DNA: TGTGCCACGAGATCAGGGATGATGGACTATGGCTACACCTTC.

The chain joins TRBV2 to TRBJ1-1; D may be TRBD1 (6 bases). V was cut by 11 bases and J by 0 bases, with 16 bases left in between. Germline V gene lookup returns CDR1 SNHLY and CDR2 FYNNEI. The CDR3 consists of 14 residues. This CDR3 is CASTQGLVNTEAFF. CDR3 coding DNA: TGTGCCTCTACCCAGGGGCTGGTGAACACTGAAGCTTTCTTT. The whole variable domain, filled in from reference TRBV2 and TRBJ1-1, reads EPEVTQTPSHQVTQMGQEVILRCVPISNHLYFYWYRQILGQKVEFLVSFYNNEISEKSEIFDDQFSVERPDGSNFTLKIRSTKLEDSAMYFCASTQGLVNTEAFFGQGTRLTVV.

The chain couples TRBV7-2 to TRBJ1-3; D remains ambiguous. Germline-derived CDR1 and CDR2 are SGHTA and FQGNSA. Trimming took off 5 bases at V and 2 bases at J, with 13 bases between the two ends. The CDR3 contains 15 residues. This CDR3 reads CASSPGRAAGNTIYF. DNA of the CDR3: TGTGCCAGCAGCCCCGGGAGGGCTGCTGGAAACACCATATATTTT.

The J gene is TRBJ2-1, the V gene TRBV6-2 or TRBV6-3; D is ambiguous. Germline V lookup: CDR1 MNHEY, CDR2 SVGEGT. V dropped 0 bases and J dropped 6 bases, with 6 bases sitting between them. The CDR3 contains 13 residues. The CDR3 loop is CASSYSGFNEQFF. DNA of the CDR3: TGTGCCAGCAGTTACTCGGGCTTCAATGAGCAGTTCTTC.

This rearrangement joins TRBV2 to TRBJ1-1, with 7 bases matching TRBD1. The CDR3 runs 14 residues. J was trimmed by 5 bases and V by 5 bases; bases with no gene match: 8. CDR1 is SNHLY, CDR2 FYNNEI, per germline. The CDR3 sequence is CASSFTTGRTEAFF. CDR3 DNA sequence: TGTGCCAGCAGTTTTACGACAGGGCGGACTGAAGCTTTCTTT.

CDR3 residues: CAITPGQGPYEQYF. CDR3 nucleotide sequence: TGTGCCATCACCCCGGGACAGGGTCCCTACGAGCAGTACTTC. The chain uses TRBV10-3 and TRBJ2-7; 9 positions match TRBD1. J lost 2 bases, V lost 7 bases, and 6 bases had no gene match. The germline V gene encodes CDR1 ENHRY and CDR2 SYGVKD. The CDR3 has 14 residues.

In nucleotides, the CDR3 is TGCGCCAGCAGTGCGAGAGCTGAGACCCAGTACTTC. The encoded protein is CASSARAETQYF. This chain uses TRBV10-2 with TRBJ2-5; no reliable D call. Germline loops: CDR1 WSHSY, CDR2 SAAADI. This CDR3 region has 12 residues. V lost 4 bases, J lost 5 bases, and 8 bases lay in between.

The chain employs TRBV20-1 and TRBJ1-1, with D unresolved. Trimming took 0 bases from V and 8 from J, leaving 7 bases between them. CDR1 DFQATT and CDR2 SNEGSKA come from the germline V gene (reference sequence). This CDR3 contains 11 residues. In DNA form, the CDR3 reads TGCAGTGCTAGAGATCGCAGGGAAGCTTTCTTT. Translation: CSARDRREAFF.

This clone has only one observation. This chain connects TRBV28 to TRBJ1-1; TRBD1 is a possible D gene (6 bases). V lost 5 bases to trimming and J lost 4 bases, with 14 bases between them. In germline, CDR1 is MDHEN, CDR2 SYDVKM. This CDR3 has 14 residues. Here the CDR3 reads CASSTYRVSTEAFF. The CDR3 coding sequence is TGTGCCAGCAGTACTTACAGGGTGAGCACTGAAGCTTTCTTT. The variable domain in full, with the rest retrieved from reference TRBV28 and TRBJ1-1, is DVKVTQSSRYLVKRTGEKVFLECVQDMDHENMFWYRQDPGLGLRLIYFSYDVKMKEKGDIPEGYSVSREKKERFSLILESASTNQTSMYLCASSTYRVSTEAFFGQGTRLTVV.

The J gene is TRBJ2-3, the V gene TRBV6-1, with 11 positions matching TRBD2. The germline V gene has CDR1 MNHNS and CDR2 SASEGT. The CDR3 runs to 16 residues. With V trimmed by 2 bases and J by 2 bases, 3 bases remained unmatched. The CDR3 DNA follows: TGTGCCAGCAGTGAAACTAGCGGGGGACACACAGATACGCAGTATTTT. This codes for CASSETSGGHTDTQYF.

This clone was detected a few times. V usage is TRBV27 and J usage is TRBJ1-2, with 8 bases identical to TRBD1. After removal of 4 bases from V and 8 bases from J, the junction contained 12 bases not matched to a gene. This CDR3 region has 15 residues. Looked up from germline, CDR1 is MNHEY and CDR2 is SMNVEV (reference sequence). The CDR3 loop is CASSWIATGAGGYTF. The CDR3 DNA is TGTGCCAGCAGTTGGATTGCGACAGGGGCGGGCGGCTACACCTTC.

The rearrangement joins TRBV10-1 to TRBJ1-4; D is perhaps TRBD1 (5 bases). CDR3 length: 12 residues. Trimming cost V 3 bases and J 8 bases, with 7 bases left between them. From germline, CDR1 is WNHNN and CDR2 SYGVQD (reference sequence). The CDR3 region has the DNA TGCGCCAGCAGTGACCAGGGAGAAAAACTGTTTTTT. As protein: CASSDQGEKLFF.

The gene calls are TRBV28 and TRBJ1-5, with D unresolved. This CDR3 is 15 amino acids long. V lost 5 bases to trimming and J lost 2 bases, with 13 bases between them. The germline V gene encodes CDR1 MDHEN and CDR2 SYDVKM. CDR3 in amino acids: CASSPLLVGNQPQHF. CDR3 coding DNA: TGTGCCAGCAGTCCTCTCTTAGTTGGCAATCAGCCCCAGCATTTT. Complete variable domain (other parts from reference TRBV28 and TRBJ1-5): DVKVTQSSRYLVKRTGEKVFLECVQDMDHENMFWYRQDPGLGLRLIYFSYDVKMKEKGDIPEGYSVSREKKERFSLILESASTNQTSMYLCASSPLLVGNQPQHFGDGTRLSIL.

The V call is TRBV7-6, the J call TRBJ1-2, with TRBD1 matching 8 bases. This CDR3 spans 14 amino acids. The J segment lost 4 bases and the V segment lost 5 bases, leaving 6 bases of the junction unmatched. The germline V gene has CDR1 SGHVS and CDR2 FNYEAQ. The CDR3 spells CASSPQGAGYGYTF. CDR3 nucleotides: TGTGCCAGCAGCCCTCAGGGGGCAGGCTATGGCTACACCTTC.

This clone was seen more than once but under ten times. The chain employs TRBV30 and TRBJ2-3; 7 bases agree with TRBD1. CDR1 is GTSNPN, CDR2 SVGIG, per germline (reference sequence). The CDR3 sequence is 15 residues long. Losses at the gene ends were 4 bases for V and 0 bases for J; bases not matched to a gene: 7. Here the CDR3 DNA reads TGTGCCTGGACCTGGACAGGTGGAAGCACAGATACGCAGTATTTT. It yields the protein CAWTWTGGSTDTQYF. Variable domain in full (rest from reference TRBV30 and TRBJ2-3): SQTIHQWPATLVQPVGSPLSLECTVEGTSNPNLYWYRQAAGRGLQLLFYSVGIGQISSEVPQNLSASRPQDRQFILSSKKLLLSDSGFYLCAWTWTGGSTDTQYFGPGTRLTVL.

This chain uses TRBV5-4 with TRBJ1-2; a possible D gene is TRBD1 (6 bases). Trimming took off 4 bases at V and 3 bases at J, with 13 bases between the two ends. This CDR3 has 14 residues. Germline V gene data show CDR1 as SGHNT and CDR2 as YYREEE (reference sequence). Here the CDR3 reads CASSDRTDYYGYTF. CDR3 in DNA: TGTGCCAGCAGCGATCGGACAGATTACTATGGCTACACCTTC.

The chain joins TRBV3-1 (or the pseudogene TRBV3-2) to TRBJ2-5; no firm D call. This CDR3 comprises 12 residues. Germline values: CDR1 LGHDT, CDR2 YNNKEL (reference sequence). Deletions cut 5 bases from V and 4 bases from J, with 8 bases between. CDR3 in DNA: TGTGCCAGCAGCTTAGCTATAGAGACCCAGTACTTC. Its translation: CASSLAIETQYF.

This chain connects TRBV5-1 to TRBJ2-7; 14 nucleotides agree with TRBD2. Losses at the gene ends were 4 bases for V and 2 bases for J; bases not matched to a gene: 8. The germline CDR1 and CDR2 sequences are SGHRS and YFSETQ. The CDR3 is 17 amino acids. CDR3 amino acids: CASSVRLAGGQTYEQYF. CDR3 nucleotide sequence: TGCGCCAGCAGCGTAAGACTAGCGGGGGGGCAAACCTACGAGCAGTACTTC.